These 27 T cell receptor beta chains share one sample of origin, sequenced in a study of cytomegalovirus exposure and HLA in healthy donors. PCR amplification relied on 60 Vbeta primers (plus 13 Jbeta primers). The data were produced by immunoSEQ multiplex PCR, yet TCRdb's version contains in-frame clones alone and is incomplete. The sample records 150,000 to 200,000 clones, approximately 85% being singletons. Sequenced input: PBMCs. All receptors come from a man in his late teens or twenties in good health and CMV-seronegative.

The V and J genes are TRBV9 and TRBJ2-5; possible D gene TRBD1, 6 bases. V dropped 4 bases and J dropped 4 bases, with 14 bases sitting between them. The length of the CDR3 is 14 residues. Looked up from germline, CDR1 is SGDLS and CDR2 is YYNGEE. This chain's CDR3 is CASSFTTGRETQYF. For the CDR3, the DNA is TGTGCCAGCAGCTTCACGACAGGACGAGAGACCCAGTACTTC.

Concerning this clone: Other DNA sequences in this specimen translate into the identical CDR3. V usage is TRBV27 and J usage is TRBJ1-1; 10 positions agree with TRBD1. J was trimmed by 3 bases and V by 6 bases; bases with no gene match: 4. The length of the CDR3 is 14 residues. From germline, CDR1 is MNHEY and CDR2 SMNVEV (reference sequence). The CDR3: CASSLTGGYTEAFF. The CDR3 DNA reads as TGTGCCAGCAGCCTGACAGGGGGCTACACTGAAGCTTTCTTT.

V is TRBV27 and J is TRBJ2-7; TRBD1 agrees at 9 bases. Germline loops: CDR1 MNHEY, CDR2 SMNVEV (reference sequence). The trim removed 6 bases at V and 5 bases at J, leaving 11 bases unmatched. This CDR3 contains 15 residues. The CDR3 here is CASRPNRDRVHEQYF. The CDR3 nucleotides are TGTGCCAGCAGACCAAACCGGGACAGGGTCCACGAGCAGTACTTC.

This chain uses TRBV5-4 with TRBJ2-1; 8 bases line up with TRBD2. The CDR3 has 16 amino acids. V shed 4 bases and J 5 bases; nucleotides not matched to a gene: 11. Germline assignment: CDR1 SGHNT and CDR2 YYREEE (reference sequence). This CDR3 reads CASSTAGAGGHNEQFF. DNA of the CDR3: TGTGCCAGCAGCACGGCGGGGGCGGGAGGCCACAATGAGCAGTTCTTC. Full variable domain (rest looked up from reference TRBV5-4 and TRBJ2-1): ETGVTQSPTHLIKTRGQQVTLRCSSQSGHNTVSWYQQALGQGPQFIFQYYREEENGRGNFPPRFSGLQFPNYSSELNVNALELDDSALYLCASSTAGAGGHNEQFFGPGTRLTVL.

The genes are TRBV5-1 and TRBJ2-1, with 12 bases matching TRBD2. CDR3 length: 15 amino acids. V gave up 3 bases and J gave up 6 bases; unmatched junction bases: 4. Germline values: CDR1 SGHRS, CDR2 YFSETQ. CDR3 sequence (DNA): TGCGCCAGCAGCTCAGGACTAGCGGGGAGCAATGAGCAGTTCTTC. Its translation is CASSSGLAGSNEQFF.

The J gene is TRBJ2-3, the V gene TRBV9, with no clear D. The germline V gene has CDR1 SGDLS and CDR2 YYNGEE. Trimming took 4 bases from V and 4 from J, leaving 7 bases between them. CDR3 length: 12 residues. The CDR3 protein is CASSPRADTQYF. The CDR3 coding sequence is TGTGCCAGCAGCCCCCGCGCAGATACGCAGTATTTT. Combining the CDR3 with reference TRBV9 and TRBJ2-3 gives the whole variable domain DSGVTQTPKHLITATGQRVTLRCSPRSGDLSVYWYQQSLDQGLQFLIQYYNGEERAKGNILERFSAQQFPDLHSELNLSSLELGDSALYFCASSPRADTQYFGPGTRLTVL.

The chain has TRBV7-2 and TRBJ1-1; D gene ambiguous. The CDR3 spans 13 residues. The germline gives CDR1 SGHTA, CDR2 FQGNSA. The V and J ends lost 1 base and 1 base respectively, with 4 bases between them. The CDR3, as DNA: TGTGCCAGCAGCTTAGGCAGGAACACTGAAGCTTTCTTT. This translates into CASSLGRNTEAFF.

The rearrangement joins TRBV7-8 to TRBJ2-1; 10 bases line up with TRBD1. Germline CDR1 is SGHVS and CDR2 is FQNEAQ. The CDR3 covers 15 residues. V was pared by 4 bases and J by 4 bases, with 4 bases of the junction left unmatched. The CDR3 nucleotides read TGTGCCAGCAGCTCGGACAGGGGGACTTACAATGAGCAGTTCTTC. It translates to CASSSDRGTYNEQFF. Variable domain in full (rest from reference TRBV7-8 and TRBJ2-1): GAGVSQSPRYKVAKRGQDVALRCDPISGHVSLFWYQQALGQGPEFLTYFQNEAQLDKSGLPSDRFFAERPEGSVSTLKIQRTQQEDSAVYLCASSSDRGTYNEQFFGPGTRLTVL.

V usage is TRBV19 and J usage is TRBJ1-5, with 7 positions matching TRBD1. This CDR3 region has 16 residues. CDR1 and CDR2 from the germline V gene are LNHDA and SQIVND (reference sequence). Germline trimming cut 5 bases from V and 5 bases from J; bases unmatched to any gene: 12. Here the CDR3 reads CASSPFTGQAYQPQHF. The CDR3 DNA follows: TGTGCCAGTAGTCCCTTCACTGGACAGGCCTATCAGCCCCAGCATTTT.

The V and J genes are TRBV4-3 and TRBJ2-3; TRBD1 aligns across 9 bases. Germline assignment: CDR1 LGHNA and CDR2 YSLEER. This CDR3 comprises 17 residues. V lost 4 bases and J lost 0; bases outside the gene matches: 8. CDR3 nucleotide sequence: TGCGCCAGCAGCCCCACCGCGACAGGGGGAAGCACAGATACGCAGTATTTT. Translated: CASSPTATGGSTDTQYF.

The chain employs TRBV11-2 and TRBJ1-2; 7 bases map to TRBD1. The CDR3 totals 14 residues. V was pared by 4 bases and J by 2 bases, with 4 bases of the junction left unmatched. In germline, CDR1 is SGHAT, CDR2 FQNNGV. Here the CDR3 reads CASSSATGNYGYTF. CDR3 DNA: TGTGCCAGCAGCTCCGCGACAGGGAACTATGGCTACACCTTC.

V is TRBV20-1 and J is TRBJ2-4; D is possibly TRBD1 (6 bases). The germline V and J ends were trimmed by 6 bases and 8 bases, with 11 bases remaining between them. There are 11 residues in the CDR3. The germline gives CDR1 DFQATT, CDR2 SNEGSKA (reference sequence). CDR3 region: CSAPDSYIQYF. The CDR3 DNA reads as TGCAGTGCACCGGACAGTTACATTCAGTACTTC.

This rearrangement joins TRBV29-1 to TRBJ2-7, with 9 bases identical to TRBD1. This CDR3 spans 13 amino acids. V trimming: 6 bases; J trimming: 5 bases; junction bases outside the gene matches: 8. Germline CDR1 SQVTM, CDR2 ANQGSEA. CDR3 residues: CSVEQGAYDEQYF. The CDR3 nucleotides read TGCAGCGTGGAACAGGGGGCGTACGACGAGCAGTACTTC.

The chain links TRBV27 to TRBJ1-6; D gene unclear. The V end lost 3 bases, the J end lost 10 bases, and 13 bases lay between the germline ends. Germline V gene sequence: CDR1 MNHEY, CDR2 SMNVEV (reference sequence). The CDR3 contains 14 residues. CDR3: CASSFRGTESPLHF. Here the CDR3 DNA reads TGTGCCAGCAGTTTCCGGGGTACTGAATCACCCCTCCACTTT.

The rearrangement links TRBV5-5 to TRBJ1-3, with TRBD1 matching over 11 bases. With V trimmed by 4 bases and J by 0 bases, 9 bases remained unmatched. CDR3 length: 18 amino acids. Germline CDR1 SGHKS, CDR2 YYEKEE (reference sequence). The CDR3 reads CASSQRTGGASSGNTIYF. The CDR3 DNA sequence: TGTGCCAGCAGCCAGAGGACAGGGGGCGCGAGCTCTGGAAACACCATATATTTT.

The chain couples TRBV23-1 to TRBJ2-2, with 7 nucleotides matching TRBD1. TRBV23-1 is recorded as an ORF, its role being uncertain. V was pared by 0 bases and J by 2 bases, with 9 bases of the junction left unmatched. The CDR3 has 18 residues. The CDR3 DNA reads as TGCGCCAGCAGTCAATCTTCCGGACAGGTTCGCAACACCGGGGAGCTGTTTTTT. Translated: CASSQSSGQVRNTGELFF.

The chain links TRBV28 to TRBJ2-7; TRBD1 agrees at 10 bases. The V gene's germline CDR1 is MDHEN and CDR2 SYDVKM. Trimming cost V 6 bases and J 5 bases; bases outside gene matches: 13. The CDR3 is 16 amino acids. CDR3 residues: CASRLAPRQGANEQYF. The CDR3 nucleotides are TGTGCCAGCAGATTAGCACCCAGACAGGGGGCGAACGAGCAGTACTTC.

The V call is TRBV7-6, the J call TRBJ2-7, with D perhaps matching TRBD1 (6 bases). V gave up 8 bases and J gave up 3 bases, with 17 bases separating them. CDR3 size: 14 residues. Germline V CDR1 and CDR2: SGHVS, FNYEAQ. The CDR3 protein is CASGPAGAGYEQYF. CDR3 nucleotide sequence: TGTGCCAGCGGACCTGCAGGGGCGGGCTACGAGCAGTACTTC.

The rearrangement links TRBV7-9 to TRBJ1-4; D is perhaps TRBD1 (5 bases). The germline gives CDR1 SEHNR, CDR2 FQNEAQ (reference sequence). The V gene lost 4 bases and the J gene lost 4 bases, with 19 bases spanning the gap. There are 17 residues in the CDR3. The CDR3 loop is CASSSRGSGTFNEKLFF. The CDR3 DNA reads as TGTGCCAGCAGCTCTAGGGGATCAGGGACTTTTAATGAAAAACTGTTTTTT.

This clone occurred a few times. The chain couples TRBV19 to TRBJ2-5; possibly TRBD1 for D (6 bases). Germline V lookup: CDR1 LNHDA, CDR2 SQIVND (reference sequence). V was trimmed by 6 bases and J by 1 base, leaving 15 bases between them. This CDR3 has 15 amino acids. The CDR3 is CASSPRSTGQETQYF. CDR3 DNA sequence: TGTGCCAGTAGCCCCCGCTCGACAGGCCAAGAGACCCAGTACTTC.

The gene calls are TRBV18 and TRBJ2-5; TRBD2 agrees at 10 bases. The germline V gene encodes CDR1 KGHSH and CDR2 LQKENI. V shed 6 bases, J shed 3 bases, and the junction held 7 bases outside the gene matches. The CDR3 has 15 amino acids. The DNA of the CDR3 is TGTGCCAGCTCCCCAGGACTAGCGGATAAAGAGACCCAGTACTTC. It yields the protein CASSPGLADKETQYF.

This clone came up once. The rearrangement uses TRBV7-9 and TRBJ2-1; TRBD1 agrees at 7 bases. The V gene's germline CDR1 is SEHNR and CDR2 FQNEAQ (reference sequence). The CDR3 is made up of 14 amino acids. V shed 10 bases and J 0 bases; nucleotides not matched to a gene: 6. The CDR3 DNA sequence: TGTGCCATCGGGACAGAGAGCTCCTACAATGAGCAGTTCTTC. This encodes CAIGTESSYNEQFF.

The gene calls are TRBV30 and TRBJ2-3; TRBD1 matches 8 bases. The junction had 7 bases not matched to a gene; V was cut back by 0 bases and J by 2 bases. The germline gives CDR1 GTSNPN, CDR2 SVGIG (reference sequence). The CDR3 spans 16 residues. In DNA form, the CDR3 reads TGTGCCTGGAGTGTACGCAGGGGGCATTTCACAGATACGCAGTATTTT. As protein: CAWSVRRGHFTDTQYF.

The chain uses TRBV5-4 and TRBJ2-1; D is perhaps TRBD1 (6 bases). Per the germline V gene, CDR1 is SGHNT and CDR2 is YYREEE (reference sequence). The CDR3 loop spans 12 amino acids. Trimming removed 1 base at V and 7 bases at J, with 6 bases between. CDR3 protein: CASSLTGNEQFF. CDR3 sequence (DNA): TGTGCCAGCAGCTTGACAGGGAATGAGCAGTTCTTC. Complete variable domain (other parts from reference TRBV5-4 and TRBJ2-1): ETGVTQSPTHLIKTRGQQVTLRCSSQSGHNTVSWYQQALGQGPQFIFQYYREEENGRGNFPPRFSGLQFPNYSSELNVNALELDDSALYLCASSLTGNEQFFGPGTRLTVL.

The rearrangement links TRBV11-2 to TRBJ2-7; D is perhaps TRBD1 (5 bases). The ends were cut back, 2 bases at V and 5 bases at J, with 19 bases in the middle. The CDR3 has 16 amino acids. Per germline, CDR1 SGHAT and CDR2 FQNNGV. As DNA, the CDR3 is TGTGCCAGCAGCTTAAGGGGCAGCCAGGCGGTCAACGAGCAGTACTTC. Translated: CASSLRGSQAVNEQYF.

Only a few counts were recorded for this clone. The chain's CDR3 is CASSSSGGGLYEQYF. In nucleotides, the CDR3 is TGTGCCAGCAGTTCTAGCGGGGGGGGACTCTACGAGCAGTACTTC. V usage is TRBV6-5 and J usage is TRBJ2-7; 12 bases line up with TRBD2. Germline CDR1 is MNHEY and CDR2 is SVGAGI. Losses at the gene ends were 4 bases for V and 3 bases for J; bases not matched to a gene: 4. The CDR3 loop spans 15 amino acids.

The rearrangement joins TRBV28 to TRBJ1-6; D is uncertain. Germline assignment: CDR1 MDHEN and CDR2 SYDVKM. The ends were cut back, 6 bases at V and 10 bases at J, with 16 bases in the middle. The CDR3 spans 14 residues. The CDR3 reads CASSPPAQISPLHF. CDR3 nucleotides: TGTGCCAGCAGCCCTCCCGCCCAGATCTCACCCCTCCACTTT.